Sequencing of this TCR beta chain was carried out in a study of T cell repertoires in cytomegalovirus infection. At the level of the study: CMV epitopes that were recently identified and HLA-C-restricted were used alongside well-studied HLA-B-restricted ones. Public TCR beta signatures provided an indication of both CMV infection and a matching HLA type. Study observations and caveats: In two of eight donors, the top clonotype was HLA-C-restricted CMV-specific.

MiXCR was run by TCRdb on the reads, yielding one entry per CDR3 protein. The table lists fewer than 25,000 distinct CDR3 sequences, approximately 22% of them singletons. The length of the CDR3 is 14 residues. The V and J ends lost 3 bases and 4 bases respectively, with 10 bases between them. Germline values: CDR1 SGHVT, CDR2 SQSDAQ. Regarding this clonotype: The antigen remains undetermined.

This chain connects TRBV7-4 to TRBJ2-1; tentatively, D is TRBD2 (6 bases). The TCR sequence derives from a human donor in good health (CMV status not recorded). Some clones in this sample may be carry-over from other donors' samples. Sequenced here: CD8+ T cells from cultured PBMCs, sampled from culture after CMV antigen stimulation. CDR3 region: CASSLEGRYNEQFF. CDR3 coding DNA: TGTGCCAGCAGCTTGGAGGGACGGTACAATGAGCAGTTCTTC.